This T cell receptor beta chain was sequenced in a study of blood T cells in healthy people across ages. Whole-study findings and limits: As age increased, TCR beta diversity per million T cells fell in a roughly linear fashion.

Per-sample yields of isolated PBMCs were at least 7 million. RNA extraction gave at least 5 micrograms of total RNA per sample. Turning to this clonotype: Antigen: not known.

For the second PCR, which ran for roughly 6 to 12 cycles, a sample-barcoded 5' primer and a J-beta primer mix were used. Every sample gave at least 2.5 million paired-end reads containing CDR3. TCRdb analysed the 5' RACE reads with MiXCR anew, one entry per CDR3 protein. The sample gives roughly 930,000 distinct CDR3 sequences, roughly 48% of which show up once; 13% is in the top ten. This CDR3 is built from 14 residues. CDR1 and CDR2 from the germline V gene are SQVTM and ANQGSEA. The material sequenced was blood. The sequence came from a man under 40 in good health. The V gene is TRBV29-1, the J gene TRBJ2-5; D remains ambiguous. The DNA end lines up better with TRBJ2-7; the J call may be wrong. The CDR3 sequence is CSVEANRGNTEQYF. CDR3 nucleotides: TGCAGCGTTGAAGCTAACAGAGGCAACACCGAGCAGTACTTC.